This T cell receptor (beta chain) derives from a study of CD8+ T cells in alopecia areata. Study overall: Affected scalp percentage determined the severity score of treated patients.

Regarding treatment: oral pan-JAK inhibitor, 5-10 mg twice daily. In each case, RNA was isolated and then reverse transcribed into cDNA as the sequencing template. Assay: immunoSEQ multiplex PCR; the TCRdb copy retains only in-frame clones and omits some. The sample records about 190,000 clones, about three fifths being singletons. The TCR comes from a human donor with alopecia areata. The sample was CD4+ T cells sorted from blood, taken at week 4, from a patient treated with tofacitinib.

This CDR3 reads CASNPTQGPGSDTQYF. The CDR3 coding sequence is TGTGCCAGCAACCCGACACAGGGCCCTGGCTCAGATACGCAGTATTTT. This chain joins TRBV6-6 and TRBJ2-3; weak D call: TRBD1 (6 bases). Trimming took off 7 bases at V and 4 bases at J, with 21 bases between the two ends. CDR1 is MNHNY, CDR2 SVGAGI, per germline (reference sequence). There are 16 residues in the CDR3.